This T cell receptor (beta chain) was identified in a study of T cell changes during pregnancy in multiple sclerosis. The assay was immunoSEQ multiplex PCR, and TCRdb's table has in-frame clones only and misses some. The sample lists tens of thousands of clones, 85% to 95% seen once, with roughly 1.9% in the top ten. CDR1 is MNHEY, CDR2 SVGAGI, per germline. This CDR3 spans 15 amino acids. V lost 5 bases, J lost 3 bases, and 5 bases stayed unmatched. The source of this sequence is a female donor in good health, enrolled as a control in a pregnancy study. The rearrangement uses TRBV6-5 and TRBJ1-1; 11 bases are shared with TRBD1. Sequenced here: peripheral blood, sampled in the third trimester of pregnancy. The chain's CDR3 is CASSPDRGRDTEAFF. Written as DNA, the CDR3 is TGTGCCAGCAGTCCGGACAGGGGGCGGGACACTGAAGCTTTCTTT.